These 11 T cell receptor beta chains were sequenced from one sample in a study of shared clonotypes between healthy human individuals. The data were produced by immunoSEQ multiplex PCR, yet TCRdb's version contains in-frame clones alone and is incomplete. The profile shows nearly 750,000 clones, about two thirds of them singletons. Source material: memory CD4+ T cells sorted from blood. Described subset: CD45RA-negative fraction. All receptors come from a woman in her twenties or thirties in good health.

V is TRBV15 and J is TRBJ1-2; D remains ambiguous. Trimming left V 1 base short and J 3 bases short, with 9 bases between. Per germline, CDR1 LNHNV and CDR2 YYDKDF (reference sequence). The CDR3 sequence is 14 residues long. The chain's CDR3 is CATSRALKDYGYTF. The CDR3 DNA reads TGTGCCACCAGCAGAGCCCTAAAGGACTATGGCTACACCTTC.

V usage is TRBV19 and J usage is TRBJ2-5; TRBD2 might be the D (6 bases). V was clipped by 5 bases and J by 1 base, with 8 bases between them. This CDR3 contains 13 residues. Germline loops: CDR1 LNHDA, CDR2 SQIVND (reference sequence). The CDR3 reads CASSPGVQETQYF. CDR3 sequence (DNA): TGTGCCAGTAGTCCGGGAGTCCAAGAGACCCAGTACTTC.

This chain connects TRBV27 to TRBJ1-6; 7 positions agree with TRBD1. V trimming: 6 bases; J trimming: 6 bases; junction bases outside the gene matches: 5. From germline, CDR1 is MNHEY and CDR2 SMNVEV (reference sequence). The CDR3 sequence is 14 residues long. The CDR3, as DNA: TGTGCCAGCAGAACCGGACAGGTTAATTCACCCCTCCACTTT. It is translated as CASRTGQVNSPLHF.

For the CDR3, the DNA is TGTGCCAGCAGGGAGCTCGCTGGCGAGCAGTACTTC. Its protein product is CASRELAGEQYF. This sequence joins TRBV28 and TRBJ2-7; D is ambiguous. Per the germline V gene, CDR1 is MDHEN and CDR2 is SYDVKM. V gave up 6 bases and J gave up 6 bases, with 12 bases separating them. This CDR3 region has 12 residues.

V is TRBV4-2 and J is TRBJ2-5; weak D call: TRBD2 (5 bases). Germline loops: CDR1 LGHNA, CDR2 YNFKEQ. V lost 2 bases, J lost 2 bases, and 12 bases lay in between. This CDR3 comprises 15 residues. CDR3 in amino acids: CASSQNLLEQETQYF. CDR3 nucleotides: TGTGCCAGCAGCCAAAACCTACTAGAGCAAGAGACCCAGTACTTC.

The chain couples TRBV30 to TRBJ2-1; TRBD2 aligns across 13 bases. Germline CDR1 is GTSNPN and CDR2 is SVGIG (reference sequence). The CDR3 loop spans 13 amino acids. J gave up 11 bases and V 3 bases, and 4 bases lay outside the gene matches. CDR3 coding DNA: TGTGCCTGGAGCTCGACTAGCGGGGGGAAGCAGTTCTTC. Encoded protein: CAWSSTSGGKQFF.

About this clone: The same CDR3 is also encoded by other DNA sequences in this sample. The chain couples TRBV10-3 to TRBJ2-5; D might be TRBD2 (5 bases). V shed 4 bases and J shed 5 bases, with 5 bases lying between them. The CDR3 is 11 residues long. Germline-derived CDR1 and CDR2 are ENHRY and SYGVKD. The CDR3 reads CAISAGETQYF. DNA for the CDR3: TGTGCCATCAGTGCGGGGGAGACCCAGTACTTC.

The chain links TRBV2 to TRBJ2-1, with TRBD1 as a possible D gene (5 bases). This CDR3 has 15 amino acids. The germline V gene encodes CDR1 SNHLY and CDR2 FYNNEI. Trimming took 3 bases from V and 4 from J, leaving 13 bases between them. The CDR3 reads CASSEQTGVYNEQFF. CDR3 in DNA: TGTGCCAGCAGTGAGCAAACAGGAGTTTACAATGAGCAGTTCTTC.

V is TRBV9 and J is TRBJ2-7; 7 bases agree with TRBD2. Germline trimming cut 0 bases from V and 1 base from J; bases unmatched to any gene: 10. CDR1 and CDR2 from the germline V gene are SGDLS and YYNGEE. The CDR3 extends over 17 amino acids. The CDR3: CASSVGVRGSGSYEQYF. The CDR3, as DNA: TGTGCCAGCAGCGTAGGCGTCCGCGGGAGCGGGTCCTACGAGCAGTACTTC. The full variable domain, its missing parts supplied by reference TRBV9 and TRBJ2-7, is DSGVTQTPKHLITATGQRVTLRCSPRSGDLSVYWYQQSLDQGLQFLIQYYNGEERAKGNILERFSAQQFPDLHSELNLSSLELGDSALYFCASSVGVRGSGSYEQYFGPGTRLTVT.

This clone was seen a few times. The V and J genes are TRBV18 and TRBJ2-3; a weak D match, TRBD1 (6 bases). V was pared by 8 bases and J by 3 bases, with 18 bases between. The CDR3 has 15 amino acids. Germline values: CDR1 KGHSH, CDR2 LQKENI. The CDR3 sequence: CASAPTVTGTDTQYF. In nucleotides, the CDR3 is TGTGCCAGCGCTCCGACGGTTACAGGGACAGATACGCAGTATTTT.

The rearrangement uses TRBV18 and TRBJ2-7; TRBD2 matches at 12 bases. The germline CDR1 and CDR2 sequences are KGHSH and LQKENI. This CDR3 has 15 residues. With V trimmed by 3 bases and J by 7 bases, 7 bases remained unmatched. The CDR3 region is CASSPLAGGPGEQYF. CDR3 nucleotide sequence: TGTGCCAGCTCACCCCTAGCGGGAGGGCCAGGGGAGCAGTACTTC.